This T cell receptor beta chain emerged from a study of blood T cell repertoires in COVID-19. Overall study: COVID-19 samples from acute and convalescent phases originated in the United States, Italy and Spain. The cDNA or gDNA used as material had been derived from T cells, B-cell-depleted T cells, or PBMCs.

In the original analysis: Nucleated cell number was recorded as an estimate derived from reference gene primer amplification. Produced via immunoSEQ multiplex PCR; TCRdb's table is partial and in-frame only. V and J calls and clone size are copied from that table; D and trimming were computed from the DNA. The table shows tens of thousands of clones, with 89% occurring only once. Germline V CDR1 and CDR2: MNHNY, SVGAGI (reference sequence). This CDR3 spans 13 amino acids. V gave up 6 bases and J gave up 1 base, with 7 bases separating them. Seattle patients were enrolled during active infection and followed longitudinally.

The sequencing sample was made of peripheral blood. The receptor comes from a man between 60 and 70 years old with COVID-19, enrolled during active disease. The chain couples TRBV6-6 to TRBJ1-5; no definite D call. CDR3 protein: CASRPGSNQPQHF. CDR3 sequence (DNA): TGTGCCAGCAGACCCGGGAGCAATCAGCCCCAGCATTTT.